This T cell receptor (beta chain) is drawn from a study of cytomegalovirus exposure and HLA in healthy donors. Study findings and constraints: According to the study, roughly 160 TCR beta chains were cytomegalovirus-associated. In a later analysis, V- and J-gene trimming of beta chains associated with a DCLRE1C missense variant, replicated independently.

Participants comprised healthy donors of bone marrow. CDR1 is SEHNR, CDR2 FQNEAQ, per germline (reference sequence). With 4 bases clipped from V and 0 bases from J, the junction kept 11 bases outside the gene matches. The CDR3 length is 17 residues. As to this clone: Its antigen remains unknown.

The PCR had 60 Vbeta and 13 Jbeta primers. Clones were sequenced by immunoSEQ multiplex PCR, and TCRdb holds only the in-frame ones, with some missing. The table lists about 120,000 clones, 65% to 80% of them singletons. The chain carries TRBV7-9 and TRBJ2-7, with 8 bases that match TRBD1. Sequencing was carried out using PBMCs. The receptor's source is a female donor in good health and CMV-seronegative. The CDR3 spells CASSSSIGDRSSYEQYF. In DNA form, the CDR3 reads TGTGCCAGCAGCTCATCAATTGGGGACAGGAGCTCCTACGAGCAGTACTTC.